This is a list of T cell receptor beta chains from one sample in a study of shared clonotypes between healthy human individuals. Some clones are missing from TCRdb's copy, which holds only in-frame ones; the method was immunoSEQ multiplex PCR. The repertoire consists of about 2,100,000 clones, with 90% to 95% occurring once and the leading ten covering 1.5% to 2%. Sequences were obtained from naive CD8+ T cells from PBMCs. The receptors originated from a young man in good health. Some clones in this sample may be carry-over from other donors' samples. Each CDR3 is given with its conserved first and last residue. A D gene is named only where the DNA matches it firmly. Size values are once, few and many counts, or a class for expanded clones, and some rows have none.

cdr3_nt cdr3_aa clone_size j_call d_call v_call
TGTGCCAGCAGTTTACGTCGAGAAACCTACGAGCAGTACTTC CASSLRRETYEQYF NA TRBJ2-7 NA TRBV28
TGCAGCGCCTGGGTAGCGGGCGAAAAACTGTTTTTT CSAWVAGEKLFF NA TRBJ1-4 NA TRBV29-1
TGTGCCAGCTCACCGGATACAGCGAACACCGGGGAGCTGTTTTTT CASSPDTANTGELFF NA TRBJ2-2 NA TRBV18
TGTGCCAGCAGTCCAAAAACCGGGACAGACTATGGCTACACCTTC CASSPKTGTDYGYTF NA TRBJ1-2 TRBD1 TRBV27
TGTGCCAGTAGTGAGGACGGGGGGCGATGGTTAGATCAGCCCCAGCATTTT CASSEDGGRWLDQPQHF NA TRBJ1-5 NA TRBV19
TGTGCCAGCAGCCTTGGGACTAGCGGGGTCTACAATGAGCAGTTCTTC CASSLGTSGVYNEQFF NA TRBJ2-1 TRBD2 TRBV7-2
TGCAGCGCCGCGGGGAGGACAGGGGAGAGTGGTGAGACCCAGTACTTC CSAAGRTGESGETQYF NA TRBJ2-5 TRBD1 TRBV29-1
TGTGCCAGTAGTCTAGCCTCCGGGACACAAAAACTGTTTTTT CASSLASGTQKLFF once TRBJ1-4 NA TRBV19
TGTGCCAGCAGCCACATTCAAGAGACCCAGTACTTC CASSHIQETQYF NA TRBJ2-5 NA TRBV7-6
TGTGCCAGCAGCTTAGCGGGACAGACGAACACCGGGGAGCTGTTTTTT CASSLAGQTNTGELFF NA TRBJ2-2 TRBD1 TRBV7-6
TGTGCCAGCAGCTTAGAACAGGGGGGGACCGGCTACTCCGGGGAGCTGTTTTTT CASSLEQGGTGYSGELFF few TRBJ2-2 NA TRBV7-9
TGTGCCAGCAGCTGGGACCGGAGCGGGAGAAATGAAAAACTGTTTTTT CASSWDRSGRNEKLFF NA TRBJ1-4 NA TRBV7-9
TGTGCCAGCAGTCTCGGCGGGGTCTACGAGCAGTACTTC CASSLGGVYEQYF NA TRBJ2-7 NA TRBV27
TGTGCCAGCAGCTCGACCGACAGGGGATCCTACGAGCAGTACTTC CASSSTDRGSYEQYF NA TRBJ2-7 TRBD1 TRBV7-9
TGCGCCAGCAGCCAAGGGCCTAGCGGGAGCTCCTACAATGAGCAGTTCTTC CASSQGPSGSSYNEQFF NA TRBJ2-1 TRBD2 TRBV4-1
TGTGCCAGCAGCCCCAATCATCGCGGGGCGGGCTACAATGAGCAGTTCTTC CASSPNHRGAGYNEQFF NA TRBJ2-1 NA TRBV13
TGTGCCAGCAGTCCGCCCCGGGGTTCTGCAACTAATGAAAAACTGTTTTTT CASSPPRGSATNEKLFF NA TRBJ1-4 NA TRBV27
TGTGCCAGCAGTTCGAACCGGGACGCCGAGCAGTTCTTC CASSSNRDAEQFF NA TRBJ2-1 NA TRBV7-7
TGTGCCAGCAGCTTAGCGTCTGGCAGCCGGCATGAAGAGCAGTACTTC CASSLASGSRHEEQYF NA TRBJ2-7 NA TRBV7-9
TGTGCCAGCAGATCCGGTCAGGGGCCCTCTGGAAACACCATATATTTT CASRSGQGPSGNTIYF NA TRBJ1-3 NA TRBV7-9
TGTGCCAGCAGTTTGCGGGGATCTTTGGGCGAGCAGTACTTC CASSLRGSLGEQYF NA TRBJ2-7 NA TRBV27
TGTGCCAGCAGCGGCAGGGGTATTGGCTACAATGAGCAGTTCTTC CASSGRGIGYNEQFF NA TRBJ2-1 NA TRBV11-3
TGCAGCGGAACGGCGGGTGGGGTAGAGACCCAGTACTTC CSGTAGGVETQYF NA TRBJ2-5 NA TRBV29-1